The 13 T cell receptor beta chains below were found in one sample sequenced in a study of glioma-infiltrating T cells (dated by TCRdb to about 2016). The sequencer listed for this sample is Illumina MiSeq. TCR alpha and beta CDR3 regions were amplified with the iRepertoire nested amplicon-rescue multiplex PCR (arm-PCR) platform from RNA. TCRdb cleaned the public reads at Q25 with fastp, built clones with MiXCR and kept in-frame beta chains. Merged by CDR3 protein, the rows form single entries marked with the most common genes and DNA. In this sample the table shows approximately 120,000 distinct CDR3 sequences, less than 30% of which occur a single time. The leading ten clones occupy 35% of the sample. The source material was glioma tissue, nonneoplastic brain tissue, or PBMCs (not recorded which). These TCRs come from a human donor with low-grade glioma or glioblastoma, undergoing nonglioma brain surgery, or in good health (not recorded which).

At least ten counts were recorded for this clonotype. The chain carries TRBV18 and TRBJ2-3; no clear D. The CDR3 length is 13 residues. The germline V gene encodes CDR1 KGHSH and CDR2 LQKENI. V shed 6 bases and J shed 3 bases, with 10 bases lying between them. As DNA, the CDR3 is TGTGCCAGCTCGGCCACATTGACAGATACGCAGTATTTT. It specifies CASSATLTDTQYF.

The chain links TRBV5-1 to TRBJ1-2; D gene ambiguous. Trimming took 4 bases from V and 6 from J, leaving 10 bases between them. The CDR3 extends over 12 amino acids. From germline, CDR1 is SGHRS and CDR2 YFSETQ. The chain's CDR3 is CASSLLGDGYTF. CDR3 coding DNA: TGCGCCAGCAGCCTTCTGGGTGATGGCTACACCTTC. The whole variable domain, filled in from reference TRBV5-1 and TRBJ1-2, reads KAGVTQTPRYLIKTRGQQVTLSCSPISGHRSVSWYQQTPGQGLQFLFEYFSETQRNKGNFPGRFSGRQFSNSRSEMNVSTLELGDSALYLCASSLLGDGYTFGSGTRLTVV.

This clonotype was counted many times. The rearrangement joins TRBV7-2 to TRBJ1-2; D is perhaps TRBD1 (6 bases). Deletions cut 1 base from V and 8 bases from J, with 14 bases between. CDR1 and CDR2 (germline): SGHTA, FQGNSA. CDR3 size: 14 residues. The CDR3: CASSLDRGAGGYTF. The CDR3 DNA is TGTGCCAGCAGCTTAGACCGGGGGGCGGGGGGCTACACCTTC.

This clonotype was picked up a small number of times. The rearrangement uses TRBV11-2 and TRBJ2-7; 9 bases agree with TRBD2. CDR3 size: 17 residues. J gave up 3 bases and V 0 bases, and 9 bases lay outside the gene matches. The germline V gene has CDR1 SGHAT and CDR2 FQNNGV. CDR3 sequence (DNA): TGTGCCAGCAGCTTAGATCTAATGGGACTAGCTCTCTACGAGCAGTACTTC. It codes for CASSLDLMGLALYEQYF.

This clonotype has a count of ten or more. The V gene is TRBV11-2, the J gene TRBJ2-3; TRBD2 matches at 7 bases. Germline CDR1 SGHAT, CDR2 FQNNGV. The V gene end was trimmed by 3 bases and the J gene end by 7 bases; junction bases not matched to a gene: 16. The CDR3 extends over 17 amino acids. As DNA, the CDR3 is TGTGCCAGCAGCTTCTCAAGGGCAGCGGGGTATACAAATACGCAGTATTTT. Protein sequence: CASSFSRAAGYTNTQYF.

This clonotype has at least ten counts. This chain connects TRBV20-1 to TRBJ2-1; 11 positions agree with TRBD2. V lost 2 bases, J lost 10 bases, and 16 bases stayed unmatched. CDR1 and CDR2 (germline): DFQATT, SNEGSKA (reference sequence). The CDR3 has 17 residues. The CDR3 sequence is CSARNPVSGGARFEQFF. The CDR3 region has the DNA TGCAGTGCTAGAAACCCTGTTAGCGGGGGGGCTAGGTTCGAGCAGTTCTTC.

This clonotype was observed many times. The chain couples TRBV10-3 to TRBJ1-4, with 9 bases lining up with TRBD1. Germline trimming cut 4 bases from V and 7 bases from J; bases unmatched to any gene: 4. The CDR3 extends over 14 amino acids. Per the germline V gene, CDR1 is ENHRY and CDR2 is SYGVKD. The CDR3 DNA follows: TGTGCCATCAGTGCACAGGGGGCGGTTGAAAAACTGTTTTTT. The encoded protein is CAISAQGAVEKLFF.

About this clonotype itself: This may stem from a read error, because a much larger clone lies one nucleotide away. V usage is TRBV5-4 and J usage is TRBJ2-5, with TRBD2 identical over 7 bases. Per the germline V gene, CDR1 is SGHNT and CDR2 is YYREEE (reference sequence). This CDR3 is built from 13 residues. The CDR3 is CASSWDYQGTQYF. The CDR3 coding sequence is TGTGCCAGCAGCTGGGACTACCAAGGGACCCAGTACTTC. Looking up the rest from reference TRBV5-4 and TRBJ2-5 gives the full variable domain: ETGVTQSPTHLIKTRGQQVTLRCSSQSGHNTVSWYQQALGQGPQFIFQYYREEENGRGNFPPRFSGLQFPNYSSELNVNALELDDSALYLCASSWDYQGTQYFGPGTRLLVL.

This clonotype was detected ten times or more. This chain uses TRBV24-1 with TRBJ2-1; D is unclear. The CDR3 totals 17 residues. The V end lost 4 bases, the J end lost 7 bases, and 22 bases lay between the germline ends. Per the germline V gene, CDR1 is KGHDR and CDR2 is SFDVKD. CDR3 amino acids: CATSDPGQSTPGNEQFF. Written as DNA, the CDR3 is TGTGCCACCAGTGACCCGGGCCAAAGTACCCCGGGTAATGAGCAGTTCTTC.

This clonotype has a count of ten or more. The CDR3 loop reads CASWTGGPGTEAFF. Written as DNA, the CDR3 is TGTGCCAGCTGGACAGGGGGGCCGGGCACTGAAGCTTTCTTT. The chain carries TRBV7-2 and TRBJ1-1; 10 bases align to TRBD1. Looked up from germline, CDR1 is SGHTA and CDR2 is FQGNSA. The V segment lost 8 bases and the J segment 4 bases; nucleotides outside the gene matches: 7. The CDR3 sequence is 14 residues long. Full variable domain (outside the CDR3, taken from reference TRBV7-2 and TRBJ1-1): GAGVSQSPSNKVTEKGKDVELRCDPISGHTALYWYRQSLGQGLEFLIYFQGNSAPDKSGLPSDRFSAERTGGSVSTLTIQRTQQEDSAVYLCASWTGGPGTEAFFGQGTRLTVV.

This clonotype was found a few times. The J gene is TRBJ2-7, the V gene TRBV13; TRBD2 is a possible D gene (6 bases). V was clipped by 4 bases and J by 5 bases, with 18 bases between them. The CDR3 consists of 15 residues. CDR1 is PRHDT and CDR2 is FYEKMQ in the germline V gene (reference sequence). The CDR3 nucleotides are TGTGCCAGCAGCTCATCTGGCGGGACCCTAGACGAGCAGTACTTC. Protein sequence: CASSSSGGTLDEQYF.

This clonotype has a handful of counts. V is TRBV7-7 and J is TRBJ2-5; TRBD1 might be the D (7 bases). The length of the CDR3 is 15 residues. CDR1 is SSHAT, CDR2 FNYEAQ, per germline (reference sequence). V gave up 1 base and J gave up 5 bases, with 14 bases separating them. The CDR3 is CASSLGQGGTETQYF. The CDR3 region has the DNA TGTGCCAGCAGCTTAGGTCAGGGGGGCACGGAGACCCAGTACTTC.

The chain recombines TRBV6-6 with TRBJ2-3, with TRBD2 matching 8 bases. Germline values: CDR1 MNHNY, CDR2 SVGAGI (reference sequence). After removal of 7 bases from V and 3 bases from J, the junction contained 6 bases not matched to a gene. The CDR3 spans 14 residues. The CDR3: CASTLAGNTDTQYF. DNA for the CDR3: TGTGCCAGCACTTTAGCGGGGAATACAGATACGCAGTATTTT.